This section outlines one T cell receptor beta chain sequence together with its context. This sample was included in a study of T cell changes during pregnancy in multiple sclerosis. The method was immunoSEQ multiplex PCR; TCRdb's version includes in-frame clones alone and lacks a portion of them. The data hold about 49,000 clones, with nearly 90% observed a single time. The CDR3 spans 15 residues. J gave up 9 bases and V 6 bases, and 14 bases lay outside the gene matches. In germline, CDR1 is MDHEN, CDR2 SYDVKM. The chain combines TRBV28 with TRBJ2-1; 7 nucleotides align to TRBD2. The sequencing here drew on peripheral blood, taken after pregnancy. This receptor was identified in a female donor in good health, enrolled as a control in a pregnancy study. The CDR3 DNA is TGTGCCAGCAGCCCCATGGGGGGAGGGCCAAGTGAGCAGTTCTTC. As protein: CASSPMGGGPSEQFF.